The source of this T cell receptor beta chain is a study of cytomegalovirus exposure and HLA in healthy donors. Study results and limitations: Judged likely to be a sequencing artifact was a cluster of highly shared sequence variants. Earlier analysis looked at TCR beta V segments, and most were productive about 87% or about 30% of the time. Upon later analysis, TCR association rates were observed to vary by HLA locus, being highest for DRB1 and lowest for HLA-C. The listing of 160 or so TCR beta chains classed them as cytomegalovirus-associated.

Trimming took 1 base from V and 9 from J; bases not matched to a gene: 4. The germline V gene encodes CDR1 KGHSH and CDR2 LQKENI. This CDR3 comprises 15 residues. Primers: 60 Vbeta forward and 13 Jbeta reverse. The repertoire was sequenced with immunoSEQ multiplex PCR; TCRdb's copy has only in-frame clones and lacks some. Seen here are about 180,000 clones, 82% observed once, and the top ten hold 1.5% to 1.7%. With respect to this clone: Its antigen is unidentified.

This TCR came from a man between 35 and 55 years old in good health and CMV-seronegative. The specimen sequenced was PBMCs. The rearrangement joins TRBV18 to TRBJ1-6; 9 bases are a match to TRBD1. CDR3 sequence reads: CASSPQTGGGSPLHF. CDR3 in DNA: TGTGCCAGCTCACCACAGACAGGGGGGGGTTCACCCCTCCACTTT.